These T cell receptor beta chains were read from a single sample in a study of T cell repertoires in cytomegalovirus infection. TCRdb re-called the reads through MiXCR, storing one row per CDR3 protein. The sample carries around 750,000 distinct CDR3 sequences, less than 35% recorded once. These receptors' targets are unknown. The material was cultured CD8+ T cells from PBMCs, obtained from culture after CMV antigen stimulation. The source of these receptors is a human donor in good health (CMV status not recorded). Some clones in this sample may be carry-over from other donors' samples. Each CDR3 is given with its conserved first and last residue. The order of the fields is V gene, clone size, J gene, D gene, CDR3 DNA, CDR3 protein. The D gene is left open where the match is weak. Clone sizes are given selectively: once, few, many, or a class where the clone is expanded.

TRBV6-2/TRBV6-3,NA,TRBJ2-1,TRBD2,TGTGCCAGCAGTTACTCCCCGAAACTAGCGGGGGGGCCCTTGAGATGGAATGAGCAGTTCTTC,CASSYSPKLAGGPLRWNEQFF
TRBV6-5,once,TRBJ2-7,NA,TGTGCCAGCAGTTACTCTCTAGAATCCTACGAGCAGTACTTC,CASSYSLESYEQYF
TRBV29-1,NA,TRBJ2-4,NA,TGCAGCGTAACGATACGGGACATTCAGTACTTC,CSVTIRDIQYF
TRBV12-5,NA,TRBJ2-1,TRBD2,TGTGCTAGTGGTTCCGGGACTAGCGCCCGAAGCTCCTACAATGAGCAGTTCTTC,CASGSGTSARSSYNEQFF
TRBV19,NA,TRBJ1-1,NA,TGTGCCAGTAGTCCCAGGGTGAGGACTGAAGCTTTCTTT,CASSPRVRTEAFF
TRBV7-2,few,TRBJ1-4,TRBD1,TGTGCCAGCAGCTTTCGACAGGGTGTCGAAAAACTGTTTTTT,CASSFRQGVEKLFF
TRBV10-3,NA,TRBJ2-1,NA,TGTGCCATCAGTGGGGGTAGCGGAGCTCGCCCCTTACCCCCAGCGGGGTTCTTC,CAISGGSGARPLPPAGFF
TRBV15,few,TRBJ2-7,NA,TGTGCCACGAGCTTTACGGGATCCTACGAGCAGTACTTC,CATSFTGSYEQYF
TRBV7-6,many,TRBJ1-5,NA,TGTGCCAGCAGCCAATTTTCCAGGGAAAAGGGCAATCAGCCCCAGCATTTT,CASSQFSREKGNQPQHF
TRBV28,NA,TRBJ2-3,TRBD2,TGTGCCAGCAGTTTCCCGGGAGCGGGGGCCCTACAACTGTACACAGATACGCAGTATTTT,CASSFPGAGALQLYTDTQYF
TRBV12-3/TRBV12-4,NA,TRBJ1-2,NA,TGTGCCAGCAGTCCTGCTTATGGCTCACCTAACTGTGGCTACACCTTC,CASSPAYGSPNCGYTF
TRBV12-5,NA,TRBJ1-2,NA,TGTGCTAGTGGGGACCCTTATGAAGGCTACACCTTC,CASGDPYEGYTF
TRBV7-6,NA,TRBJ2-1,NA,TGTGCCAGCAGCCCCTCCCCGGCCTCAGGTGATGAGCAGTTCTTC,CASSPSPASGDEQFF
TRBV10-3,NA,TRBJ2-3,NA,TGTGCCATCAGTTCGAGTGGACGTAGTACAGATACGCAGTATTTT,CAISSSGRSTDTQYF
TRBV7-3,few,TRBJ2-2,NA,TGTGCCAGCAGTTGGGGCACGGACACCGGGGAGCTGTTTTTT,CASSWGTDTGELFF
TRBV7-9,many,TRBJ2-7,NA,TGTGCCAGCCGTCCCCCCGAGGGTCGCTACGAGCAGTACTTC,CASRPPEGRYEQYF
TRBV29-1,few,TRBJ2-3,NA,TGCAGCGTTGAATCAATGTGGGGGTGGGACACAGATACGCAGTATTTT,CSVESMWGWDTDTQYF
TRBV6-2/TRBV6-3,NA,TRBJ1-5,TRBD1,TGTGCCAGCACCGACAGGGGCGGGAATCAGCCCCAGCATTTT,CASTDRGGNQPQHF
TRBV4-1,NA,TRBJ2-1,TRBD1,TGCGCCAGCAGCCGTTACCGGGACAGGGGCTACAATGAGCAGTTCTTC,CASSRYRDRGYNEQFF
TRBV19,few,TRBJ1-1,NA,TGTGCCAGTAGTATAGATATCAAGCCCGAGAACACTGAAGCTTTCTTT,CASSIDIKPENTEAFF
TRBV6-5,few,TRBJ1-6,TRBD1,TGTGCCAGCAGTGAGACAGGGAGCTCCTATAATTCACCCCTCCACTTT,CASSETGSSYNSPLHF
TRBV27,NA,TRBJ2-7,TRBD1,TGTGCCAGCAGCTACGGGACAGGGAGCTCCTACGAGCAGTACTTC,CASSYGTGSSYEQYF
TRBV12-3/TRBV12-4,few,TRBJ1-1,NA,TGTGCCAGCAGGCCTCTTCGGGTTCGGATGAACACTGAAGCTTTCTTT,CASRPLRVRMNTEAFF
TRBV12-3/TRBV12-4,NA,TRBJ2-1,NA,TGTGCCAGCAGTTCGATTGACAATGAGCAGTTCTTC,CASSSIDNEQFF
TRBV6-2/TRBV6-3,NA,TRBJ1-5,NA,TGTGCCAGCAGTTACGGGCATCGGAATCAGCCCCAGCATTTT,CASSYGHRNQPQHF
TRBV24-1,NA,TRBJ2-3,NA,TGTGCCACCAGTGACCCGGGAACGGGGGATACGCAGTATTTT,CATSDPGTGDTQYF
TRBV5-5,few,TRBJ2-7,NA,TGTGCCAGCAGGACGCGGGACGGAATCTCCTACGAGCAGTACTTC,CASRTRDGISYEQYF
TRBV29-1,NA,TRBJ2-3,TRBD1,TGCAGCGTACCGGGACAGGGAACAGATACGCAGTATTTT,CSVPGQGTDTQYF
TRBV6-2/TRBV6-3,NA,TRBJ2-3,TRBD2,TGTGCCAGCAGTTACGGGACTAAAACGCAGTATTTT,CASSYGTKTQYF
TRBV7-3,NA,TRBJ1-6,NA,TGTGCCAGCAGCTCCCCCATAGGGGGACGTCGATCACCCCTCCACTTT,CASSSPIGGRRSPLHF
TRBV20-1,few,TRBJ1-6,NA,TGCAGTGCTAGGAGGAGGGCCTCCTATAATTCACCCCTCCACTTT,CSARRRASYNSPLHF
TRBV6-2/TRBV6-3,NA,TRBJ1-5,NA,TGTGCCAGCAACTACCCCACTCAGCCCCAGCATTTT,CASNYPTQPQHF
TRBV7-6,few,TRBJ2-1,NA,TGTGCCAGCAGCGAAATACTAGGGGGGGGGCTTTTAAATGAGCAGTTCTTC,CASSEILGGGLLNEQFF
TRBV7-6,NA,TRBJ2-6,NA,TGTGTCAGCAGCAACCGTTTTCAACCTGGGGCCAACGTCCTGACTTTC,CVSSNRFQPGANVLTF
TRBV27,NA,TRBJ1-5,NA,TGTGCCAGCAGTGTCAGTTGGAATGGGTTTCAGCCCCAGCATTTT,CASSVSWNGFQPQHF
TRBV4-1,few,TRBJ1-5,NA,TGTGCCAGCAGCCTAGGGGTCTTAAGCAATCAGCCCCAGCATTTT,CASSLGVLSNQPQHF
TRBV7-9,many,TRBJ2-5,NA,TGTGCCAGCCGTACAGGACAAGAGACCCAGTACTTC,CASRTGQETQYF
TRBV7-6,many,TRBJ2-1,NA,TGTGCCAGCATAGGGGCCAATGAGCAGTTCTTC,CASIGANEQFF
TRBV18,few,TRBJ1-3,TRBD1,TGTGCCAGCTCACCAGCTGCAGGGGGCTCTGGAAACACCATATATTTT,CASSPAAGGSGNTIYF
TRBV7-2,many,TRBJ2-1,NA,TGTGCCAGCAGCTCCAGCTGGTCAGCCTACAATGAGCAGTTCTTC,CASSSSWSAYNEQFF